What follows describes a single T cell receptor (beta chain). These data belong to a study of T cell responses to AZD1222 COVID-19 vaccine. Using immunoSEQ multiplex PCR, the repertoire was profiled, and TCRdb retains in-frame clones only, with some absent. The table lists 90,000 to 130,000 clones, roughly 90% of them singletons. The V gene's germline CDR1 is ENHRY and CDR2 SYGVKD. Trimming took 2 bases from V and 4 from J, leaving 13 bases between them. The CDR3 runs to 15 residues. This sequence joins TRBV10-3 and TRBJ2-3; the D gene is possibly TRBD2 (6 bases). The sequencing used peripheral blood, collected 28 days after the second AZD1222 dose. This TCR came from an adult who received the AZD1222 COVID-19 vaccine. The CDR3 loop is CAISEPRGGADTQYF. DNA of the CDR3: TGTGCCATCAGTGAGCCCCGGGGCGGGGCAGATACGCAGTATTTT.